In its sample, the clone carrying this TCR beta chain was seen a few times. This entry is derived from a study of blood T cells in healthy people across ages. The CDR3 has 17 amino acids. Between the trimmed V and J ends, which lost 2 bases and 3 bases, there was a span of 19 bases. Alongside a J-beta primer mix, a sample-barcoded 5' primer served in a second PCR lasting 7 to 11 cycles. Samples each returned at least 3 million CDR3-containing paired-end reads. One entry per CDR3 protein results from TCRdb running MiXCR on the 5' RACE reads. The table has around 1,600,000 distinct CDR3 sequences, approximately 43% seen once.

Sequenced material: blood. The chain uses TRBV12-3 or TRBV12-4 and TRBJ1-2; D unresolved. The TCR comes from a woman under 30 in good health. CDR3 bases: TGTGCCAGCAGTTTAAAACTGTCCTGGTATGACCACTATGGCTACACCTTC. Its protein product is CASSLKLSWYDHYGYTF.